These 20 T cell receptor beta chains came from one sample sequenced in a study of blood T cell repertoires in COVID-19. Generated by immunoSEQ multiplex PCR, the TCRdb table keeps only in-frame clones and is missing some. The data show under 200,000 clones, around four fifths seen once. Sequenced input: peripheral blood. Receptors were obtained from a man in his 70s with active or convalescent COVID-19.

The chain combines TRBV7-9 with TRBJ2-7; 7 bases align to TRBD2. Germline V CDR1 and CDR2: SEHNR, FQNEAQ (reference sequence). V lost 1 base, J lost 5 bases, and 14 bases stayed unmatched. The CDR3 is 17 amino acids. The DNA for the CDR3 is TGTGCCAGCAGCTTAGGTAGTCGGGCGGGAGTTTCTCACGAGCAGTACTTC. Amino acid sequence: CASSLGSRAGVSHEQYF.

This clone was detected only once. The CDR3 DNA is TGTGCCAGCAGCTTCACTAGCGGGGGGGCCTATGATACGCAGTATTTT. The encoded protein is CASSFTSGGAYDTQYF. This chain uses TRBV7-2 with TRBJ2-3, with 13 bases fitting TRBD2. Germline-derived CDR1 and CDR2 are SGHTA and FQGNSA. J was trimmed by 6 bases and V by 3 bases; bases with no gene match: 6. This CDR3 contains 16 residues.

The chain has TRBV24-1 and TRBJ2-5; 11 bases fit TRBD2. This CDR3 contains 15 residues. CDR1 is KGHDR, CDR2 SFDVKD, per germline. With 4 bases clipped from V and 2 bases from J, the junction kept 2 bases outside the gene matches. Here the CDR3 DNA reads TGTGCCACCAGTGAGGGACTAGCGGAGCAAGAGACCCAGTACTTC. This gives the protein CATSEGLAEQETQYF.

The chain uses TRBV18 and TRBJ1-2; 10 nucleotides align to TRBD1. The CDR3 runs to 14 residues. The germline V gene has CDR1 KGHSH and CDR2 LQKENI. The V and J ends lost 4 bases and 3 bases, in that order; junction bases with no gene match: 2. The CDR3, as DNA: TGTGCCAGCTCACAAGGGACAGGGGACTATGGCTACACCTTC. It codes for CASSQGTGDYGYTF.

DNA of the CDR3: TGTGCCAGCAGCCTTAGCGGGAGGGGAAGAGGGACCCAGTACTTC. This gives the protein CASSLSGRGRGTQYF. The V gene is TRBV5-6, the J gene TRBJ2-5, with 11 bases lining up with TRBD2. This CDR3 region has 15 residues. Germline V CDR1 and CDR2: SGHDT, YYEEEE. V was clipped by 4 bases and J by 7 bases; unmatched bases: 9. The complete variable domain, with remaining parts taken from reference TRBV5-6 and TRBJ2-5, reads DAGVTQSPTHLIKTRGQQVTLRCSPKSGHDTVSWYQQALGQGPQFIFQYYEEEERQRGNFPDRFSGHQFPNYSSELNVNALLLGDSALYLCASSLSGRGRGTQYFGPGTRLLVL.

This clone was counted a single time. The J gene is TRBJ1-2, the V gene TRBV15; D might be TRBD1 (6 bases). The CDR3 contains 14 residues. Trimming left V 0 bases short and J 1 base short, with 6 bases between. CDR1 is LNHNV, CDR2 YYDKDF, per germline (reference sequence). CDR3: CATSRDRGNYGYTF. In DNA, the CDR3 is TGTGCCACCAGCAGAGACAGGGGTAACTATGGCTACACCTTC.

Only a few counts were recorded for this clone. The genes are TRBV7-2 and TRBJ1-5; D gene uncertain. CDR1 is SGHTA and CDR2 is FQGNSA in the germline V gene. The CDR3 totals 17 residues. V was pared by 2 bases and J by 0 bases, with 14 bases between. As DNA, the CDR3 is TGTGCCAGCAGCTTATCGGGCGGACTTTATAGCAATCAGCCCCAGCATTTT. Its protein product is CASSLSGGLYSNQPQHF.

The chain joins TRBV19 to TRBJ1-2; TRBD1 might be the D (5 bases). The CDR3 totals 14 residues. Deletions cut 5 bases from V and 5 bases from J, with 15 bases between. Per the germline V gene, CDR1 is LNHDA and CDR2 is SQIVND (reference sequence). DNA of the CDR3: TGTGCCAGTAGTCCAGAGACAGACCGGTATGGCTACACCTTC. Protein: CASSPETDRYGYTF.

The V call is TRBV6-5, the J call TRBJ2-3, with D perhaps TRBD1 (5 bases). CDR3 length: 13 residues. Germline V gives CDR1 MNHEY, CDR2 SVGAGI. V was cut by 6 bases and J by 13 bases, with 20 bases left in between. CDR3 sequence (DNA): TGTGCCAGCAGCCCAGTTCAGGGCTCGAATAAGTATTTT. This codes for CASSPVQGSNKYF.

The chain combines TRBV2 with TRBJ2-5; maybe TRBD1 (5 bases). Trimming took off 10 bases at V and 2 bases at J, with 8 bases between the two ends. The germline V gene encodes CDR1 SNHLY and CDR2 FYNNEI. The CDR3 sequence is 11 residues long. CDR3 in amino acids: CATQGQETQYF. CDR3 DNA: TGTGCCACCCAGGGTCAAGAGACCCAGTACTTC.

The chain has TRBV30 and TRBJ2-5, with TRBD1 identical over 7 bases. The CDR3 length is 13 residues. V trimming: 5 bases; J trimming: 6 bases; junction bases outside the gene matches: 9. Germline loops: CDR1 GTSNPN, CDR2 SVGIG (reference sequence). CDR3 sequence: CAWGGQSQKTQYF. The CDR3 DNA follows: TGTGCCTGGGGGGGACAGTCACAAAAGACCCAGTACTTC.

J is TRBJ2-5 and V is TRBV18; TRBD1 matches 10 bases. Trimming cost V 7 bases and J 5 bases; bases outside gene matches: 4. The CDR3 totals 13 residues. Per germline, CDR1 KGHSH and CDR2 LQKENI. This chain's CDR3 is CASLPGQGETQYF. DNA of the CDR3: TGTGCCAGCTTACCGGGACAGGGGGAGACCCAGTACTTC. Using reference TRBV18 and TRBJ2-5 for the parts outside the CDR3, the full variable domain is NAGVMQNPRHLVRRRGQEARLRCSPMKGHSHVYWYRQLPEEGLKFMVYLQKENIIDESGMPKERFSAEFPKEGPSILRIQQVVRGDSAAYFCASLPGQGETQYFGPGTRLLVL.

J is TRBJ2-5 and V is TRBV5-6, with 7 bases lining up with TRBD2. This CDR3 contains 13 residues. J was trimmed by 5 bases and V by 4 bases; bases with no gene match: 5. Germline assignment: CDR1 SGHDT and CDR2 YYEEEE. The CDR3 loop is CASSTTSRETQYF. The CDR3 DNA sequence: TGTGCCAGCAGCACGACTAGCAGGGAGACCCAGTACTTC.

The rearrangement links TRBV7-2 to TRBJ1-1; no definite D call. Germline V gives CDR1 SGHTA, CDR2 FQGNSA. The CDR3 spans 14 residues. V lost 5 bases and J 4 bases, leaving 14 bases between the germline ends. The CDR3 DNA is TGTGCCAGCAGCCCTACAATGTCAGGCACTGAAGCTTTCTTT. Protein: CASSPTMSGTEAFF.

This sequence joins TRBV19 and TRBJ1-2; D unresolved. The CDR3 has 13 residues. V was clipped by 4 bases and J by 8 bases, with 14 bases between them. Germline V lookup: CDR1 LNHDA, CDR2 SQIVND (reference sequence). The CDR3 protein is CASSTPGSRGYTF. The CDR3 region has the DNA TGTGCCAGTAGTACCCCGGGGTCTCGGGGCTACACCTTC.

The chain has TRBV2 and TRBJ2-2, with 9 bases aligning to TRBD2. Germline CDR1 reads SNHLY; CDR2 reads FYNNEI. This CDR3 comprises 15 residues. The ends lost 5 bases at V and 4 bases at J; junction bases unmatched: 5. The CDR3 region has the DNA TGTGCCAGCAGTATTTTGCGGGAGGGCACCGGGGAGCTGTTTTTT. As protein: CASSILREGTGELFF.

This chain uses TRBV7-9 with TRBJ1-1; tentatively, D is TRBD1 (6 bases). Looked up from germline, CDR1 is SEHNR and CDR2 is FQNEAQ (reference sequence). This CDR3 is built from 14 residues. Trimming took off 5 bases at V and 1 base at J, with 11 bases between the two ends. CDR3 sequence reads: CASSTTDRNTEAFF. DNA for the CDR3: TGTGCCAGCAGCACCACGGACAGGAACACTGAAGCTTTCTTT.

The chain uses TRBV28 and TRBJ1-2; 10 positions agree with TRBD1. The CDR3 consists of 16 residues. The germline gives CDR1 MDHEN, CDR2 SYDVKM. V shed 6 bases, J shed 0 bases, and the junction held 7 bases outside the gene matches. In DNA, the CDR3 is TGTGCCAGCAGATCGGGACAGGGGTTCCCTAACTATGGCTACACCTTC. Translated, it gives CASRSGQGFPNYGYTF.

The CDR3 DNA is TGTGCCAGCAGCCCGGCGCGGGGCAGCTCTTCTGACTATGGCTACACCTTC. It codes for CASSPARGSSSDYGYTF. This sequence joins TRBV6-2 or TRBV6-3 and TRBJ1-2; possible D gene TRBD1, 5 bases. With 6 bases removed from V and 3 bases from J, the gap between germline ends came to 23 bases. The CDR3 runs 17 residues. The germline V gene encodes CDR1 MNHEY and CDR2 SVGEGT.

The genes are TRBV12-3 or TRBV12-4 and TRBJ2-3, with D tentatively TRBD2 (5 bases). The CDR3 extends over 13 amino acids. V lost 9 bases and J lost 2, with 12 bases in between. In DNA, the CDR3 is TGTGCCAGGTCCCGCGGGCCCACAGATACGCAGTATTTT. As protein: CARSRGPTDTQYF.